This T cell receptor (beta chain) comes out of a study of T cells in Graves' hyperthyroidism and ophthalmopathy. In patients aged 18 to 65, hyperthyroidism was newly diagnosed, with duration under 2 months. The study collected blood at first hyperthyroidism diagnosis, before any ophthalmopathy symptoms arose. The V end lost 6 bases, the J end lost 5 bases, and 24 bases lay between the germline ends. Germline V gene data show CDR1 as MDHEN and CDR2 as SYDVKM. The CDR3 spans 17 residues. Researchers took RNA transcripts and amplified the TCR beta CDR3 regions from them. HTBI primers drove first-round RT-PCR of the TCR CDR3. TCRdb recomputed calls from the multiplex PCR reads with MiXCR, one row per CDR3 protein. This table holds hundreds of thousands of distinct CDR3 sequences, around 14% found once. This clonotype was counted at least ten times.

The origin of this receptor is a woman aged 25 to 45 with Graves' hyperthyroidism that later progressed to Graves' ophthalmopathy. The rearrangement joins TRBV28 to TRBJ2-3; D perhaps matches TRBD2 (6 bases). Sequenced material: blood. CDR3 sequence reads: CASSGGTGTLNEDTQYF. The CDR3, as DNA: TGTGCCAGCAGCGGGGGAACCGGGACCTTAAACGAAGATACGCAGTATTTT.